These T cell receptor beta chains were read from a single sample in a study of blood T cell repertoires in COVID-19. This table comes from immunoSEQ multiplex PCR, and its TCRdb copy is limited to in-frame clones, with some not included. The repertoire has more than 35,000 clones, approximately 90% of them found once; the top ten carry 6.2%. Sequencing was performed on peripheral blood. These TCRs come from a human donor in a cohort sampled during active COVID-19. CDR3s include the opening cysteine and the closing phenylalanine or tryptophan. D genes are given only for firm matches. A row's size may be missing; if present it is once, few, many or a size class.

TRBJ1-6 | . | . | TRBV6-1 | TGTGCCAGCAGTGAAGATAACAGGGCCAATTCACCCCTCCACTTT | CASSEDNRANSPLHF
TRBJ1-3 | few | TRBD1 | TRBV6-2/TRBV6-3 | TGTGCCAGCAGTCCCTCCACTCGGGACAGGATGGGATCTGGAAACACCATATATTTT | CASSPSTRDRMGSGNTIYF
TRBJ2-1 | . | . | TRBV3-1/TRBV3-2 | TGTGCCAGCAGCTACGGGGGTTTCTCCTACAATGAGCAGTTCTTC | CASSYGGFSYNEQFF
TRBJ2-7 | . | . | TRBV6-2/TRBV6-3 | TGTGCCAGCAGTTCGGGGACAAAGTACTTC | CASSSGTKYF
TRBJ1-4 | . | . | TRBV6-5 | TGTGCCAGCAGTTACGATCGGGAGGGAGTCAATGAAAAACTGTTTTTT | CASSYDREGVNEKLFF
TRBJ1-1 | . | . | TRBV19 | TGTGCCAGTAGTGCGCTTAGCAGAGGATCTGGTGCTTTCTTT | CASSALSRGSGAFF
TRBJ2-1 | . | . | TRBV9 | TGTGCCAGCAGCGTGGCCAGGGGACCTACTAGCTCCTACAATGAGCAGTTCTTC | CASSVARGPTSSYNEQFF
TRBJ2-7 | . | TRBD1 | TRBV2 | TGTGCCAGCAGTCGGACAGGCCTTGGTTACGAGCAGTACTTC | CASSRTGLGYEQYF
TRBJ1-3 | . | TRBD1 | TRBV30 | TGTGCCTGGAGTGGAGGGGGCGCTGGAAACACCATATATTTT | CAWSGGGAGNTIYF
TRBJ2-7 | . | . | TRBV6-5 | TGTGCCAGCAGGCCAGGGGAGAGAAAGTACGAGCAGTACTTC | CASRPGERKYEQYF
TRBJ1-5 | . | . | TRBV2 | TGTGCCAGCAGTGAGGAAAAGGGTGGGGGCCATCAGCCCCAGCATTTT | CASSEEKGGGHQPQHF
TRBJ2-3 | . | TRBD2 | TRBV5-1 | TGCGCCAGCAGCCCGAAACTAGCGGGAGCCACAGATACGCAGTATTTT | CASSPKLAGATDTQYF